The 10 T cell receptor beta chains below all came from one sample that was sequenced in a study of T cells expressing NK-cell markers. TCRdb re-called the 5' RACE reads; one entry per CDR3 protein, DNA not given. The sample data list fewer than 400,000 distinct CDR3 sequences. The sequenced sample was blood T cells: a sorted CD56 or NKG2C T cell subset, CD4+ or CD8+ T cells, or bulk PBMC T cells (not recorded which). Receptor source: a woman aged 45-60 years in good health.

Here the CDR3 reads CASSLKLESINEQFF. The V and J genes are TRBV7-3 and TRBJ2-1. The V gene's germline CDR1 is SGHTA and CDR2 FQGTGA. The CDR3 runs 15 residues.

The CDR3 reads CASSRTEGAYGYTF. This chain joins TRBV7-2 and TRBJ1-2. CDR3 length: 14 residues. CDR1 and CDR2 from the germline V gene are SGHTA and FQGNSA.

V is TRBV6-1 and J is TRBJ2-3; no DNA is available, so the TRBD2 call from TCRdb remains unchecked. This CDR3 is built from 15 residues. From germline, CDR1 is MNHNS and CDR2 SASEGT. This CDR3 is CAILNPAGSTDTQYF.

The chain is built from TRBV20-1 and TRBJ2-7. This CDR3 region has 13 residues. Germline V CDR1 and CDR2: DFQATT, SNEGSKA (reference sequence). CDR3 sequence: CSARDSSLYEQYF.

The chain uses TRBV28 and TRBJ2-2; checking the TCRdb D call of TRBD1 is not possible without DNA. The germline V gene encodes CDR1 MDHEN and CDR2 SYDVKM. This CDR3 contains 13 residues. The CDR3 region is CATPGQNTGELFF.

This chain uses TRBV5-1 with TRBJ2-6. CDR1 and CDR2 (germline): SGHRS, YFSETQ. The CDR3 totals 14 residues. CDR3 loop: CASKNLSGANVLTF.

This sequence joins TRBV4-2 and TRBJ2-7. Germline CDR1 LGHNA, CDR2 YNFKEQ. This CDR3 contains 14 residues. CDR3: CASSQSGAHYEQYF.

The chain employs TRBV12-3 or TRBV12-4 and TRBJ2-4. This CDR3 has 13 amino acids. The chain's CDR3 is CASRGFPQNIQYF.

This chain links TRBV29-1 with TRBJ2-5; with no DNA, the TCRdb D assignment of TRBD1 cannot be verified. The CDR3 runs to 12 residues. Germline V gives CDR1 SQVTM, CDR2 ANQGSEA. CDR3 region: CSGRGRGETQYF.

J is TRBJ1-5 and V is TRBV20-1; TCRdb names TRBD1, which stays unverified in the absence of DNA. This CDR3 comprises 14 residues. The germline V gene encodes CDR1 DFQATT and CDR2 SNEGSKA (reference sequence). CDR3 residues: CSARDTGGGQPQHF.